Presented here are 25 T cell receptor beta chains from one specimen sequenced in a study of cytomegalovirus exposure and HLA in healthy donors. The table came from immunoSEQ multiplex PCR; TCRdb's copy has only in-frame clones and leaves some out. The sample consists of about 170,000 clones, roughly 96% of them appearing once. Specimen: PBMCs. The receptors were sampled from a woman under 30 in good health and CMV-seronegative.

J is TRBJ1-5 and V is TRBV9; D not certain. V was pared by 0 bases and J by 0 bases, with 7 bases between. The CDR3 spans 15 residues. Germline V gene data show CDR1 as SGDLS and CDR2 as YYNGEE. As DNA, the CDR3 is TGTGCCAGCAGCGTAGGCGGGGTTAGCAATCAGCCCCAGCATTTT. It is translated as CASSVGGVSNQPQHF.

The chain has TRBV30 and TRBJ2-5; 9 nucleotides line up with TRBD2. This CDR3 contains 12 residues. Per germline, CDR1 GTSNPN and CDR2 SVGIG (reference sequence). Unmatched junction bases numbered 5, after V lost 8 bases and J lost 4 bases. The CDR3 spells CARGSGGETQYF. CDR3 DNA sequence: TGTGCCCGGGGTAGCGGGGGAGAGACCCAGTACTTC.

The V call is TRBV2, the J call TRBJ2-1; 7 bases fit TRBD1. Looked up from germline, CDR1 is SNHLY and CDR2 is FYNNEI. The V gene end was trimmed by 5 bases and the J gene end by 3 bases; junction bases not matched to a gene: 1. The CDR3 totals 13 residues. CDR3 amino acids: CASSYRGYNEQFF. The CDR3, as DNA: TGTGCCAGCAGTTACAGGGGCTACAATGAGCAGTTCTTC.

The chain couples TRBV18 to TRBJ2-1; D gene unclear. This CDR3 comprises 14 residues. CDR1 and CDR2 (germline): KGHSH, LQKENI. V was clipped by 0 bases and J by 3 bases, with 6 bases between them. The CDR3 is CASSPPTDYNEQFF. The CDR3 nucleotides are TGTGCCAGCTCACCACCTACAGACTACAATGAGCAGTTCTTC. Together with reference TRBV18 and TRBJ2-1, the CDR3 gives the full variable domain: NAGVMQNPRHLVRRRGQEARLRCSPMKGHSHVYWYRQLPEEGLKFMVYLQKENIIDESGMPKERFSAEFPKEGPSILRIQQVVRGDSAAYFCASSPPTDYNEQFFGPGTRLTVL.

V is TRBV7-9 and J is TRBJ2-7; a weak D match, TRBD1 (5 bases). CDR3 length: 13 amino acids. CDR1 and CDR2 (germline): SEHNR, FQNEAQ (reference sequence). Between the trimmed V and J ends, which lost 5 bases and 6 bases, there was a span of 14 bases. The CDR3 sequence: CASSPSWGGEQYF. The CDR3 DNA is TGTGCCAGCAGCCCCTCCTGGGGCGGCGAGCAGTACTTC. Supplemented by reference TRBV7-9 and TRBJ2-7, the full variable domain reads DTGVSQNPRHKITKRGQNVTFRCDPISEHNRLYWYRQTLGQGPEFLTYFQNEAQLEKSRLLSDRFSAERPKGSFSTLEIQRTEQGDSAMYLCASSPSWGGEQYFGPGTRLTVT.

This sequence joins TRBV14 and TRBJ2-7; 12 bases align to TRBD2. Germline CDR1 reads SGHDN; CDR2 reads FVKESK. CDR3 length equals 15 residues. Trimming took 1 base from V and 4 from J; bases not matched to a gene: 2. CDR3 residues: CASSQGTSGAYEQYF. For the CDR3, the DNA is TGTGCCAGCAGCCAAGGGACTAGCGGGGCTTACGAGCAGTACTTC. The whole variable domain, filled in from reference TRBV14 and TRBJ2-7, reads EAGVTQFPSHSVIEKGQTVTLRCDPISGHDNLYWYRRVMGKEIKFLLHFVKESKQDESGMPNNRFLAERTGGTYSTLKVQPAELEDSGVYFCASSQGTSGAYEQYFGPGTRLTVT.

The J gene is TRBJ2-5, the V gene TRBV25-1, with D perhaps matching TRBD2 (6 bases). Germline lookup yields CDR1 MGHDK and CDR2 SYGVNS. Trimming left V 10 bases short and J 5 bases short, with 17 bases between. The CDR3 has 13 amino acids. The CDR3 nucleotides read TGTGCCACGGGGGACCTCACATGGGAGACCCAGTACTTC. Its translation is CATGDLTWETQYF.

This clone has only a few counts. The V call is TRBV6-5, the J call TRBJ1-6, with no clear D. With 8 bases removed from V and 1 base from J, the gap between germline ends came to 9 bases. This CDR3 spans 14 amino acids. Germline CDR1 reads MNHEY; CDR2 reads SVGAGI. The CDR3 DNA follows: TGTGCCAGCCGGCGGGGTTCCTATAATTCACCCCTCCACTTT. It specifies CASRRGSYNSPLHF.

The chain combines TRBV30 with TRBJ2-2; weak D call: TRBD2 (5 bases). Germline V gene data show CDR1 as GTSNPN and CDR2 as SVGIG (reference sequence). V was shortened by 3 bases and J by 2 bases, with 10 bases between the two germline ends. This CDR3 contains 14 residues. Here the CDR3 reads CAWRATGNTGELFF. For the CDR3, the DNA is TGTGCCTGGAGGGCCACGGGAAACACCGGGGAGCTGTTTTTT.

The chain couples TRBV18 to TRBJ1-2; 7 nucleotides match TRBD1. Germline V CDR1 and CDR2: KGHSH, LQKENI. The length of the CDR3 is 13 residues. Germline trimming cut 5 bases from V and 5 bases from J; bases unmatched to any gene: 5. CDR3 in amino acids: CASSVDREYGYTF. CDR3 bases: TGTGCCAGCTCAGTAGACAGGGAGTATGGCTACACCTTC.

This rearrangement joins TRBV6-6 to TRBJ1-2; no clear D gene. The CDR3 loop spans 13 amino acids. Trimming took off 4 bases at V and 7 bases at J, with 13 bases between the two ends. Per the germline V gene, CDR1 is MNHNY and CDR2 is SVGAGI (reference sequence). The CDR3: CASSLEGRAGYTF. CDR3 nucleotide sequence: TGTGCCAGCAGTTTGGAGGGAAGGGCTGGCTACACCTTC.

This chain connects TRBV9 to TRBJ2-3; 7 bases line up with TRBD2. The junction had 20 bases not matched to a gene; V was cut back by 3 bases and J by 1 base. This CDR3 is 20 amino acids long. CDR1 SGDLS and CDR2 YYNGEE come from the germline V gene. The CDR3: CASSDPNGRQISGGTDTQYF. The DNA of the CDR3 is TGTGCCAGCAGCGACCCTAACGGGAGGCAGATTTCCGGGGGCACAGATACGCAGTATTTT.

The chain links TRBV18 to TRBJ1-1, with 7 bases matching TRBD1. CDR1 is KGHSH and CDR2 is LQKENI in the germline V gene. The CDR3 spans 15 residues. The V segment lost 3 bases and the J segment 7 bases; nucleotides outside the gene matches: 11. CDR3 region: CASSPTRGRRVEAFF. CDR3 nucleotides: TGTGCCAGCTCACCTACAAGGGGGCGCAGGGTTGAAGCTTTCTTT.

V usage is TRBV9 and J usage is TRBJ2-7, with a tentative D call TRBD1 (6 bases). Germline lookup yields CDR1 SGDLS and CDR2 YYNGEE. V lost 3 bases and J lost 2, with 12 bases in between. This CDR3 spans 14 amino acids. In DNA, the CDR3 is TGTGCCAGCAGCGCCGCCGCAGGGGCCTACGAGCAGTACTTC. This sequence encodes CASSAAAGAYEQYF.

The gene calls are TRBV19 and TRBJ1-5; D is undetermined. From germline, CDR1 is LNHDA and CDR2 SQIVND (reference sequence). V shed 0 bases and J shed 3 bases, with 12 bases lying between them. This CDR3 comprises 16 residues. Here the CDR3 reads CASSIDSGRNNQPQHF. The CDR3, as DNA: TGTGCCAGTAGTATAGATAGTGGCAGGAACAATCAGCCCCAGCATTTT.

This sequence joins TRBV7-6 and TRBJ1-1; 8 positions agree with TRBD1. V gave up 0 bases and J gave up 4 bases; unmatched junction bases: 4. The V gene's germline CDR1 is SGHVS and CDR2 FNYEAQ. The CDR3 extends over 15 amino acids. CDR3 bases: TGTGCCAGCAGCTTAGCCGGACAGGGAGTCACTGAAGCTTTCTTT. It codes for CASSLAGQGVTEAFF.

V is TRBV19 and J is TRBJ2-5; D possibly corresponds to TRBD2 (6 bases). V was cut by 3 bases and J by 2 bases, with 16 bases left in between. This CDR3 region has 16 residues. Germline CDR1 LNHDA, CDR2 SQIVND (reference sequence). CDR3 sequence reads: CASSMRSGVGQETQYF. The CDR3 nucleotides are TGTGCCAGTAGTATGAGGTCGGGGGTTGGACAAGAGACCCAGTACTTC.

J is TRBJ1-1 and V is TRBV19; D is undetermined. V was clipped by 1 base and J by 1 base, with 4 bases between them. Per germline, CDR1 LNHDA and CDR2 SQIVND (reference sequence). The CDR3 length is 13 residues. The CDR3 DNA reads as TGTGCCAGTAGTATAGTTCAGAACACTGAAGCTTTCTTT. It is translated as CASSIVQNTEAFF.

This clone was detected only once. V gene TRBV18 combines with J gene TRBJ1-2, with D unclear. Germline-derived CDR1 and CDR2 are KGHSH and LQKENI. This CDR3 region has 14 residues. Trimming left V 6 bases short and J 6 bases short, with 17 bases between. As DNA, the CDR3 is TGTGCCAGCTCGCCTACCGGAGGGTATAATGGCTACACCTTC. Protein product: CASSPTGGYNGYTF.

V gene TRBV4-2 combines with J gene TRBJ1-2, with D unclear. Trimming took 1 base from V and 3 from J, leaving 6 bases between them. Germline CDR1 reads LGHNA; CDR2 reads YNFKEQ. This CDR3 has 13 amino acids. DNA for the CDR3: TGTGCCAGCAGCCAAGTAGCGTACTATGGCTACACCTTC. Protein sequence: CASSQVAYYGYTF.

The genes are TRBV6-6 and TRBJ2-1, with 12 bases fitting TRBD1. This CDR3 comprises 16 residues. With 2 bases clipped from V and 6 bases from J, the junction kept 5 bases outside the gene matches. In germline, CDR1 is MNHNY, CDR2 SVGAGI (reference sequence). The CDR3 here is CASSYRGQGASNEQFF. The CDR3 DNA reads as TGTGCCAGCAGTTACCGGGGACAGGGGGCCTCCAATGAGCAGTTCTTC.

This chain connects TRBV4-3 to TRBJ2-3, with 11 bases that match TRBD2. This CDR3 has 16 amino acids. Germline lookup yields CDR1 LGHNA and CDR2 YSLEER. Unmatched junction bases numbered 0, after V lost 0 bases and J lost 1 base. Written as DNA, the CDR3 is TGCGCCAGCAGCCAAGAACTAGCGGGGGGCACAGATACGCAGTATTTT. Translation gives CASSQELAGGTDTQYF.

The gene calls are TRBV19 and TRBJ1-1, with D maybe TRBD1 (6 bases). Germline lookup yields CDR1 LNHDA and CDR2 SQIVND (reference sequence). The CDR3 runs to 14 residues. V lost 3 bases and J 4 bases, leaving 12 bases between the germline ends. CDR3 sequence: CASSIGQGSTEAFF. The CDR3 DNA follows: TGTGCCAGTAGTATCGGGCAGGGGAGCACTGAAGCTTTCTTT.

This clone was observed once. J is TRBJ2-3 and V is TRBV19, with 11 bases fitting TRBD1. Germline loops: CDR1 LNHDA, CDR2 SQIVND (reference sequence). The CDR3 has 19 residues. Losses at the gene ends were 5 bases for V and 8 bases for J; bases not matched to a gene: 21. CDR3 DNA sequence: TGTGCCAGTAGTTCCCTCGCTGGCGGGGGACAGGGGGTACTCATTACGCAGTATTTT. Its translation: CASSSLAGGGQGVLITQYF.

The chain is built from TRBV5-6 and TRBJ2-7; 8 positions match TRBD1. The germline V gene has CDR1 SGHDT and CDR2 YYEEEE. The junction had 7 bases not matched to a gene; V was cut back by 2 bases and J by 3 bases. This CDR3 is 15 amino acids long. As DNA, the CDR3 is TGTGCCAGCAGCTTCCTCCTAGGACAGGGCTACGAGCAGTACTTC. Translation: CASSFLLGQGYEQYF.